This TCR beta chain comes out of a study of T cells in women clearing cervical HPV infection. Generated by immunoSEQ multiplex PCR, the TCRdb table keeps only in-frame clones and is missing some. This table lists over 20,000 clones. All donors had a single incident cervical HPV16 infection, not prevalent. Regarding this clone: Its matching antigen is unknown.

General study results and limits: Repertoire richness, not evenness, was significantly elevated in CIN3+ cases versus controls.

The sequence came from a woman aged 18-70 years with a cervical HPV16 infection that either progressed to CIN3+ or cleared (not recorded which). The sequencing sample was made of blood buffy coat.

CDR3 in amino acids: CASIPRNTMNTEAFF. Partial CDR3 DNA: TGTGCCAGCATTCCCAGGAATACGATGAACACTGAA. This chain links TRBV7-9 with TRBJ1-1, with D hard to call. The read ends 3 residues before the CDR3 terminus; that terminus is restored from the germline J gene. Trimming shortened V by 7 bases and J by 0 bases, and 15 bases separated the two germline ends. Germline V gene sequence: CDR1 SEHNR, CDR2 FQNEAQ (reference sequence). The CDR3 is 15 residues long.